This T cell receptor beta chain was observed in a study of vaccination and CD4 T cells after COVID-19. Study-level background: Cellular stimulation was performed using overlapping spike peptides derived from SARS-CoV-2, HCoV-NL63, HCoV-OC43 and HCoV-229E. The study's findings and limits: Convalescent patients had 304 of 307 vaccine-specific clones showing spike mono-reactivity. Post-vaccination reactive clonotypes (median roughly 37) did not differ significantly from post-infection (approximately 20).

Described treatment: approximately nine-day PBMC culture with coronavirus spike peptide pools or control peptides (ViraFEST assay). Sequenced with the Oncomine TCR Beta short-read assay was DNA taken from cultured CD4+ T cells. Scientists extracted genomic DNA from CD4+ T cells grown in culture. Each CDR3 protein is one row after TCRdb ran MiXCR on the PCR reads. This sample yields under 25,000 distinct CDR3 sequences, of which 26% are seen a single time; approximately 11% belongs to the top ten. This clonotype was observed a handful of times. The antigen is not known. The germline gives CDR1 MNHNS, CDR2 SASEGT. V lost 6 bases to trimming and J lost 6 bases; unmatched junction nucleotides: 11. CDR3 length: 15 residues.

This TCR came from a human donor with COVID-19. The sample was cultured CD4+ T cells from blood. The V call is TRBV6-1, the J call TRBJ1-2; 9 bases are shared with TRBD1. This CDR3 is CASSRPGTGRNGYTF. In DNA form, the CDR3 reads TGTGCCAGCAGCCGTCCCGGGACAGGGAGGAATGGCTACACCTTC.